Following are 10 T cell receptor beta chains from one sample sequenced in a study of T cells in Graves' hyperthyroidism and ophthalmopathy. Amplification of TCR beta CDR3 regions used RNA as the template. The study used the HTBI primer set for a first-round RT-PCR of the TCR CDR3. TCRdb reanalysed the multiplex PCR reads using MiXCR and keeps one entry per CDR3 protein. This table has about 260,000 distinct CDR3 sequences, around 25% appearing once. Source material: blood. These receptors were collected from a man aged 35-49 years with Graves' hyperthyroidism that later progressed to Graves' ophthalmopathy.

This clonotype was recorded many times. The rearrangement joins TRBV2 to TRBJ2-2, with no clear D. CDR1 is SNHLY and CDR2 is FYNNEI in the germline V gene. Trimming pared 1 base from V and 2 bases from J, leaving 5 bases between. The CDR3 loop spans 14 amino acids. CDR3 loop: CASSEVRNTGELFF. The CDR3 DNA reads TGTGCCAGCAGTGAAGTTAGAAACACCGGGGAGCTGTTTTTT.

In this sample, this clonotype turned up many times. The rearrangement joins TRBV2 to TRBJ2-5; 10 nucleotides line up with TRBD1. Germline V CDR1 and CDR2: SNHLY, FYNNEI. There are 15 residues in the CDR3. Trimming at V came to 6 bases and at J to 5 bases, leaving 9 bases not matched to a gene. The CDR3 DNA sequence: TGTGCCAGCAGCCCCCTGACAGGGGGCTTGGAGACCCAGTACTTC. As protein: CASSPLTGGLETQYF. Full variable domain (missing parts from reference TRBV2 and TRBJ2-5): EPEVTQTPSHQVTQMGQEVILRCVPISNHLYFYWYRQILGQKVEFLVSFYNNEISEKSEIFDDQFSVERPDGSNFTLKIRSTKLEDSAMYFCASSPLTGGLETQYFGPGTRLLVL.

This clonotype was counted many times. This chain joins TRBV6-1 and TRBJ2-5; 7 bases are a match to TRBD2. The V gene's germline CDR1 is MNHNS and CDR2 SASEGT. There are 17 residues in the CDR3. J lost 2 bases, V lost 4 bases, and 13 bases had no gene match. The CDR3 protein is CASSVDLRERGQETQYF. The DNA for the CDR3 is TGTGCCAGCAGTGTGGATCTGAGGGAGCGGGGTCAAGAGACCCAGTACTTC.

This sequence joins TRBV28 and TRBJ2-4; TRBD1 matches at 7 bases. In germline, CDR1 is MDHEN, CDR2 SYDVKM. The CDR3 runs to 14 residues. V lost 6 bases and J lost 6; bases outside the gene matches: 8. For the CDR3, the DNA is TGTGCCAGCAGATTGACAGGGACAACAAACATTCAGTACTTC. Translated: CASRLTGTTNIQYF.

The V and J genes are TRBV6-5 and TRBJ2-5; TRBD1 or TRBD2 may be the D gene (5 bases each). The germline V and J ends were trimmed by 2 bases and 4 bases, with 11 bases remaining between them. Germline CDR1 is MNHEY and CDR2 is SVGAGI. This CDR3 is 14 amino acids long. CDR3: CASSYRGVGETQYF. The CDR3 bases are TGTGCCAGCAGTTACAGAGGGGTGGGAGAGACCCAGTACTTC.

The table lists this clonotype with many counts. The chain combines TRBV29-1 with TRBJ1-5; D uncertain. Looked up from germline, CDR1 is SQVTM and CDR2 is ANQGSEA. The ends were cut back, 3 bases at V and 0 bases at J, with 6 bases in the middle. This CDR3 contains 13 residues. CDR3 DNA sequence: TGCAGCGTTGAGGATAATAGCAATCAGCCCCAGCATTTT. It specifies CSVEDNSNQPQHF.

This chain links TRBV11-2 with TRBJ2-7; 16 bases fit TRBD2. V was pared by 5 bases and J by 4 bases, with 5 bases of the junction left unmatched. Germline CDR1 and CDR2: SGHAT and FQNNGV. This CDR3 region has 16 residues. The CDR3 nucleotides are TGTGCCAGCAGCGAGGGACTAGCGGGAGGGGGGTACGAGCAGTACTTC. Amino acids: CASSEGLAGGGYEQYF.

At least ten counts were recorded for this clonotype. The chain uses TRBV3-1 and TRBJ1-1, with no clear D. This CDR3 contains 13 residues. Per the germline V gene, CDR1 is LGHDT and CDR2 is YNNKEL (reference sequence). Trimming took 4 bases from V and 3 from J, leaving 9 bases between them. The CDR3 DNA is TGTGCCAGCAGCCTTCGGCTGGACACTGAAGCTTTCTTT. Its protein is CASSLRLDTEAFF. The full variable domain, in which reference TRBV3-1 and TRBJ1-1 provide the parts outside the CDR3, is DTAVSQTPKYLVTQMGNDKSIKCEQNLGHDTMYWYKQDSKKFLKIMFSYNNKELIINETVPNRFSPKSPDKAHLNLHINSLELGDSAVYFCASSLRLDTEAFFGQGTRLTVV.

V is TRBV7-9 and J is TRBJ2-7, with 8 positions matching TRBD2. Per germline, CDR1 SEHNR and CDR2 FQNEAQ (reference sequence). The V gene end was trimmed by 6 bases and the J gene end by 4 bases; junction bases not matched to a gene: 5. CDR3 size: 13 residues. The CDR3 spells CASRLGTRYEQYF. In DNA form, the CDR3 reads TGTGCCAGCAGACTCGGGACTAGATACGAGCAGTACTTC.

This clonotype was counted at least ten times. The chain combines TRBV18 with TRBJ1-2; D unresolved. V was clipped by 1 base and J by 7 bases, with 13 bases between them. This CDR3 is built from 14 residues. Germline loops: CDR1 KGHSH, CDR2 LQKENI. Here the CDR3 reads CASSPQDAGSGYTF. In DNA form, the CDR3 reads TGTGCCAGCTCACCACAAGATGCCGGGTCTGGCTACACCTTC.